This entry is about one T cell receptor (beta chain). The sample comes from a study of T cell changes during pregnancy in multiple sclerosis. Method: immunoSEQ multiplex PCR; TCRdb's copy keeps in-frame clones and lacks some. The table has about 35,000 clones, just over 90% seen once. Trimming cost V 11 bases and J 6 bases; bases outside gene matches: 8. Germline CDR1 reads LGHNT; CDR2 reads FRNRAP. CDR3 length: 12 amino acids. The specimen was CD4+ T cells from peripheral blood mononuclear cells, collected in the first trimester of pregnancy. The rearrangement joins TRBV12-5 to TRBJ2-3; TRBD2 matches at 7 bases. The receptor was derived from a female donor with multiple sclerosis, enrolled in a pregnancy study. The CDR3 nucleotides are TGTGCTGGGAGGGGCGGCGGGGATACGCAGTATTTT. Protein sequence: CAGRGGGDTQYF.